The 13 T cell receptor beta chains given below trace back to one sample, sequenced in a study of blood T cell repertoires in COVID-19. The method was immunoSEQ multiplex PCR; TCRdb's version includes in-frame clones alone and lacks a portion of them. The sample holds 200,000 to 300,000 clones; roughly four fifths are singletons and the top ten take around 5%. Material: peripheral blood. All receptors come from a woman in her seventies with acute or convalescent COVID-19.

This clone has more than one count but fewer than ten. CDR3 residues: CASSLQTVYEQYF. The CDR3 DNA sequence: TGTGCCAGCAGCCTACAGACAGTCTACGAGCAGTACTTC. This rearrangement joins TRBV28 to TRBJ2-7; D perhaps matches TRBD1 (5 bases). V was trimmed by 6 bases and J by 3 bases, leaving 12 bases between them. Looked up from germline, CDR1 is MDHEN and CDR2 is SYDVKM. The CDR3 consists of 13 residues.

This clone was detected ten times or more. The J gene is TRBJ2-3, the V gene TRBV10-3, with TRBD1 matching 7 bases. The CDR3 runs 12 residues. The V segment lost 11 bases and the J segment 2 bases; nucleotides outside the gene matches: 4. Germline CDR1 reads ENHRY; CDR2 reads SYGVKD. CDR3 nucleotide sequence: TGTGCCTCGACAGGGAACACAGATACGCAGTATTTT. Translated: CASTGNTDTQYF.

J is TRBJ2-1 and V is TRBV10-2; 12 positions match TRBD2. The germline gives CDR1 WSHSY, CDR2 SAAADI. V dropped 8 bases and J dropped 10; count of bases not matched to a gene: 15. This CDR3 has 16 residues. CDR3 sequence (DNA): TGCGCCAGCGTTGAGCCTGGGCTAGCGGGGGGGCGGGAGCAGTTCTTC. Translating gives CASVEPGLAGGREQFF.

The chain uses TRBV28 and TRBJ1-5, with D possibly matching TRBD1 (6 bases). The germline V gene has CDR1 MDHEN and CDR2 SYDVKM. The CDR3 sequence is 14 residues long. V lost 6 bases to trimming and J lost 3 bases, with 12 bases between them. This CDR3 is CASRRTGTNQPQHF. In DNA, the CDR3 is TGTGCCAGCAGACGTACAGGGACCAATCAGCCCCAGCATTTT.

This clone was counted only a few times. The chain recombines TRBV19 with TRBJ2-3, with 9 positions matching TRBD1. Germline V gene sequence: CDR1 LNHDA, CDR2 SQIVND (reference sequence). The CDR3 length is 16 residues. V was clipped by 7 bases and J by 1 base; unmatched bases: 9. This chain's CDR3 is CASMDLGDRGTDTQYF. The CDR3 DNA sequence: TGTGCCAGTATGGATTTGGGGGACAGGGGCACAGATACGCAGTATTTT.

The rearrangement uses TRBV3-1 (or the pseudogene TRBV3-2) and TRBJ1-6, with D possibly being TRBD1 (5 bases). The V gene lost 0 bases and the J gene lost 7 bases, with 13 bases spanning the gap. The CDR3 runs 16 residues. The V gene's germline CDR1 is LGHDT and CDR2 YNNKEL (reference sequence). Written as DNA, the CDR3 is TGTGCCAGCAGCCAAGAGTGGCAGGGAGGGAATTCACCCCTCCACTTT. Translation: CASSQEWQGGNSPLHF.

This rearrangement joins TRBV5-1 to TRBJ2-7; D is possibly TRBD1 (6 bases). This CDR3 spans 13 amino acids. The V gene's germline CDR1 is SGHRS and CDR2 YFSETQ. Trimming pared 5 bases from V and 6 bases from J, leaving 15 bases between. The CDR3 bases are TGCGCCAGCAGGGACGAGGGGGTAGGCGAGCAGTACTTC. Amino acids: CASRDEGVGEQYF.

The table lists this clone with a few counts. The chain is built from TRBV5-1 and TRBJ2-7; weak D call: TRBD2 (6 bases). Per germline, CDR1 SGHRS and CDR2 YFSETQ. This CDR3 contains 15 residues. Trimming removed 7 bases from V and 3 bases from J, with 20 bases in between. DNA of the CDR3: TGCGCCAGCGGGGACTTCTCTCGGGGCTACTACGAGCAGTACTTC. It specifies CASGDFSRGYYEQYF.

Only a few counts were recorded for this clone. This sequence joins TRBV2 and TRBJ1-2, with 7 bases lining up with TRBD1. CDR1 SNHLY and CDR2 FYNNEI come from the germline V gene. The CDR3 runs 14 residues. V gave up 4 bases and J gave up 5 bases; unmatched junction bases: 7. The CDR3 loop is CASSGLQGTYGYTF. CDR3 DNA sequence: TGTGCCAGCAGTGGATTACAGGGGACGTATGGCTACACCTTC.

The rearrangement joins TRBV4-2 to TRBJ1-6; D is uncertain. Germline lookup yields CDR1 LGHNA and CDR2 YNFKEQ. V lost 0 bases to trimming and J lost 10 bases, with 16 bases between them. The CDR3 extends over 16 amino acids. DNA of the CDR3: TGTGCCAGCAGCCAAGACTTGGTCCTACGAAACTCACCCCTCCACTTT. This codes for CASSQDLVLRNSPLHF.

As to this clone: The identical CDR3 is also encoded by other nucleotide sequences in the sample. The V gene is TRBV6-5, the J gene TRBJ1-4, with a weak D call TRBD1 (6 bases). Germline V CDR1 and CDR2: MNHEY, SVGAGI. Trimming cost V 6 bases and J 2 bases, with 10 bases left between them. CDR3 size: 14 residues. The CDR3: CASRRTATNEKLFF. The CDR3 DNA reads TGTGCCAGCAGAAGGACAGCTACTAATGAAAAACTGTTTTTT.

This clone showed up many times. This rearrangement joins TRBV19 to TRBJ2-3; D may be TRBD2 (7 bases). The ends were cut back, 3 bases at V and 3 bases at J, with 22 bases in the middle. Germline V lookup: CDR1 LNHDA, CDR2 SQIVND (reference sequence). The CDR3 consists of 18 residues. The CDR3 nucleotides read TGTGCCAGTAGTATCTCATCGGGGGGCATTATCGGGACAGATACGCAGTATTTT. This gives the protein CASSISSGGIIGTDTQYF.

The genes are TRBV27 and TRBJ2-5; possibly TRBD1 for D (5 bases). The V and J ends lost 5 bases and 1 base respectively, with 11 bases between them. CDR1 and CDR2 from the germline V gene are MNHEY and SMNVEV (reference sequence). This CDR3 region has 14 residues. The CDR3, as DNA: TGTGCCAGCAGTCATAGACAGACCCAAGAGACCCAGTACTTC. It specifies CASSHRQTQETQYF.